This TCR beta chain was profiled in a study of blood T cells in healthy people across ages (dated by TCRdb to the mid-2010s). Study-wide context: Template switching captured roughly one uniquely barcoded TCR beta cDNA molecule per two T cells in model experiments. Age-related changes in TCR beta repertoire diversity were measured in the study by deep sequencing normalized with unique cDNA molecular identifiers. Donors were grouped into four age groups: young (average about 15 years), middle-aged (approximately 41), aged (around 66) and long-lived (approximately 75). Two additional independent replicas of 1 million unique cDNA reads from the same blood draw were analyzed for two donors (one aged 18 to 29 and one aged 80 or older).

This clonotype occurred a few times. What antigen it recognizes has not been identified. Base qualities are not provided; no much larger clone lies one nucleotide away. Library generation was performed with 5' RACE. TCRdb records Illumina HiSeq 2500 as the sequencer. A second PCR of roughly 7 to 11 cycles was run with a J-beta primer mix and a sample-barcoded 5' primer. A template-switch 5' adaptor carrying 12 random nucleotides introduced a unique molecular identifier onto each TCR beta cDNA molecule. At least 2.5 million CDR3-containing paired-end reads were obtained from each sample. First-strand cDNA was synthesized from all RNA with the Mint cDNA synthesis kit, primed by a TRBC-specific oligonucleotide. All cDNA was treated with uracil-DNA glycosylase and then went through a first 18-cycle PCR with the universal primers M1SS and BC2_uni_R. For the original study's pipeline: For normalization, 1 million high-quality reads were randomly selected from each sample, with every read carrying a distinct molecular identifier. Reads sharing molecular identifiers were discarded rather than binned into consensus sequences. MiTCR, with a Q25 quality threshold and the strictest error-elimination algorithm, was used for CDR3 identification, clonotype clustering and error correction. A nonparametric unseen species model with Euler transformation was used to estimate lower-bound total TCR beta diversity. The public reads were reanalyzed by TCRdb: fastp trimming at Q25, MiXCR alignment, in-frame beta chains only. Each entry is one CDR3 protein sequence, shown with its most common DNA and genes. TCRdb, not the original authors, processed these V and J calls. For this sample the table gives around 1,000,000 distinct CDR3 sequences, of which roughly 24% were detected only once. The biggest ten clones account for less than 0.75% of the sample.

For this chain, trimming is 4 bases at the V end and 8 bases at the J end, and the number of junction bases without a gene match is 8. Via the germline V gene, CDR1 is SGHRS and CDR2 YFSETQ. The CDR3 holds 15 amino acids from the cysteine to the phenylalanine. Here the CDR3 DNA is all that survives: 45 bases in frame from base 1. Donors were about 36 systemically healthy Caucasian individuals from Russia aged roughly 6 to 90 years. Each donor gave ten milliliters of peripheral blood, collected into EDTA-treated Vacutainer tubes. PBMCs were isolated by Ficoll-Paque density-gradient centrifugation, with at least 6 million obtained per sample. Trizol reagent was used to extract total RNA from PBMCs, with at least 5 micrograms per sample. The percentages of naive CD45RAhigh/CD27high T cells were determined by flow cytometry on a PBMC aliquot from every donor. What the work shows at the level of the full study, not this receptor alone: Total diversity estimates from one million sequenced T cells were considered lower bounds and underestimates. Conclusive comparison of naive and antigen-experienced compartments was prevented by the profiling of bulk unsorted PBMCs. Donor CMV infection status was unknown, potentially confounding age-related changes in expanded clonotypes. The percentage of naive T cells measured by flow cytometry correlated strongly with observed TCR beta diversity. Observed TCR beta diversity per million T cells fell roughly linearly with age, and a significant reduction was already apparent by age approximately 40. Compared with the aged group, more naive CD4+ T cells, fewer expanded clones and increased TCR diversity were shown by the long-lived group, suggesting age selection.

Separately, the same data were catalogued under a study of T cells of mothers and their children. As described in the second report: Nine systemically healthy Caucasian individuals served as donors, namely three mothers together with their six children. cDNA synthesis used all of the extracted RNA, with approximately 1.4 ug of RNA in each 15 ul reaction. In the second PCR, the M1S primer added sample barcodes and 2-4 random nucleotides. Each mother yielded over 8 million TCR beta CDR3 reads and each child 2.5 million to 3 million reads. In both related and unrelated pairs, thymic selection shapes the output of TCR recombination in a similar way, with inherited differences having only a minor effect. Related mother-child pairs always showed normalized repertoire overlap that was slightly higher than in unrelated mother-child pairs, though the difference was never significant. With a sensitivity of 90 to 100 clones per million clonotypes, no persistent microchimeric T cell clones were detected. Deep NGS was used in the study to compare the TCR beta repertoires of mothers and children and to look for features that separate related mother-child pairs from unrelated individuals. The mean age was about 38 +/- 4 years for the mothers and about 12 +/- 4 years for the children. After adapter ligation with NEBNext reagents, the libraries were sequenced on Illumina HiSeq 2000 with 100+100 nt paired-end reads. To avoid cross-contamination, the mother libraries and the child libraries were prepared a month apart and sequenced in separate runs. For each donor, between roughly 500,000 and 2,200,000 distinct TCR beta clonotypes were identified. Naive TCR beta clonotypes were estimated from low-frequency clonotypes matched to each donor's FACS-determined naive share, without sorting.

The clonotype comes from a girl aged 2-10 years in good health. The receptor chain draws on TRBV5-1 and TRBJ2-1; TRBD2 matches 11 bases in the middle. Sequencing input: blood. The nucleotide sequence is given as TGCGCCAGCAGCCCTAGCGGGAGGTCGGATGATGAGCAGTTCTTC. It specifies CASSPSGRSDDEQFF. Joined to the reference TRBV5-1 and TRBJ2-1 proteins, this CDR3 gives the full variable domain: KAGVTQTPRYLIKTRGQQVTLSCSPISGHRSVSWYQQTPGQGLQFLFEYFSETQRNKGNFPGRFSGRQFSNSRSEMNVSTLELGDSALYLCASSPSGRSDDEQFFGPGTRLTVL.